The 19 T cell receptor beta chains below all came from one sample that was sequenced in a study of T cells in Graves' hyperthyroidism and ophthalmopathy (dated by TCRdb to between 2018 and 2020). The library was built by means of multiplex PCR. Sequencing was carried out with an Illumina HiSeq 2000. TCR beta CDR3 regions were amplified from RNA transcripts. The TCR CDR3 was subjected to a first round of RT-PCR using the HTBI primer set and the Qiagen OneStep RT-PCR kit. TCRdb trimmed public reads at Q25 via fastp, called clones via MiXCR and kept in-frame beta chains. Here each entry gathers all rows of one CDR3 protein and keeps the most common genes and DNA. The sample table holds 150,000 or so distinct CDR3 sequences, of which more than 20% were seen once. About two thirds of the sample is held by the ten biggest clonotypes. Sequencing was performed on blood. The receptor set was obtained from a woman aged 50 to 60 with Graves' hyperthyroidism that later progressed to Graves' ophthalmopathy.

This clonotype was detected many times. The chain combines TRBV9 with TRBJ1-2, with 7 nucleotides matching TRBD1. Germline CDR1 is SGDLS and CDR2 is YYNGEE. The ends lost 0 bases at V and 4 bases at J; junction bases unmatched: 3. The CDR3 spans 14 residues. The CDR3, as DNA: TGTGCCAGCAGCGTAGAGACAGGGCTCTATGGCTACACCTTC. Translating it yields CASSVETGLYGYTF.

The chain has TRBV4-1 and TRBJ2-2; 10 positions match TRBD1. CDR1 and CDR2 (germline): MGHRA, YSYEKL. The junction had 2 bases not matched to a gene; V was cut back by 1 base and J by 9 bases. The CDR3 runs 14 residues. CDR3 residues: CASSQGTGGRELFF. The CDR3 DNA is TGCGCCAGCAGCCAAGGGACAGGGGGTCGGGAGCTGTTTTTT.

This clonotype was detected many times. The rearrangement links TRBV6-1 to TRBJ2-7; 7 bases fit TRBD2. V shed 6 bases and J 4 bases; nucleotides not matched to a gene: 9. This CDR3 comprises 14 residues. Germline CDR1 MNHNS, CDR2 SASEGT. The CDR3 is CASRGTHGRYEQYF. The CDR3 DNA reads TGTGCCAGCAGGGGGACCCACGGGAGGTACGAGCAGTACTTC.

This rearrangement joins TRBV2 to TRBJ2-5; D gene ambiguous. In germline, CDR1 is SNHLY, CDR2 FYNNEI. There are 13 residues in the CDR3. Between the trimmed V and J ends, which lost 6 bases and 5 bases, there was a span of 13 bases. This CDR3 reads CASRNTVPETQYF. The CDR3 bases are TGTGCCAGCAGGAATACTGTACCGGAGACCCAGTACTTC.

Ten or more counts support this clonotype. The chain is built from TRBV6-1 and TRBJ2-7; 8 bases agree with TRBD2. Germline loops: CDR1 MNHNS, CDR2 SASEGT. V shed 5 bases, J shed 2 bases, and the junction held 8 bases outside the gene matches. This CDR3 has 15 residues. The chain's CDR3 is CASSSPSGSTYEQYF. The CDR3 coding sequence is TGTGCCAGCAGTTCCCCCAGCGGGAGCACCTACGAGCAGTACTTC.

This clonotype was picked up one time. The chain couples TRBV5-1 to TRBJ2-2; D is undetermined. Germline V gene sequence: CDR1 SGHRS, CDR2 YFSETQ. This CDR3 is 12 amino acids long. V lost 0 bases and J 7 bases, leaving 4 bases between the germline ends. The CDR3 nucleotides read TGCGCCAGCAGCTTGGGAGGCGGGGAGCTGTTTTTT. Its protein is CASSLGGGELFF.

At least ten counts were recorded for this clonotype. The CDR3: CASSRGQGASISGELFF. The DNA of the CDR3 is TGTGCCAGCAGCAGGGGACAGGGGGCCTCCATTTCTGGGGAGCTGTTTTTT. The gene calls are TRBV12-3 or TRBV12-4 and TRBJ2-2; 12 positions agree with TRBD1. V gave up 6 bases and J gave up 8 bases; unmatched junction bases: 13. The CDR3 spans 17 residues.

This clonotype was detected many times. The V and J genes are TRBV3-1 and TRBJ2-2; TRBD2 aligns across 7 bases. Germline V gene data show CDR1 as LGHDT and CDR2 as YNNKEL (reference sequence). Germline trimming cut 3 bases from V and 3 bases from J; bases unmatched to any gene: 10. This CDR3 is 17 amino acids long. This chain's CDR3 is CASSQYRSREHTGELFF. For the CDR3, the DNA is TGTGCCAGCAGCCAGTATCGATCGCGGGAGCACACCGGGGAGCTGTTTTTT.

This clonotype was detected many times. The DNA for the CDR3 is TGCGCCAGCAGCTTGGGTGGTAGCGGGAGACGTAATGAGCAGTTCTTC. Protein product: CASSLGGSGRRNEQFF. This chain joins TRBV5-1 and TRBJ2-1; TRBD2 agrees at 9 bases. J gave up 7 bases and V 0 bases, and 8 bases lay outside the gene matches. Germline V CDR1 and CDR2: SGHRS, YFSETQ. This CDR3 contains 16 residues.

This clonotype was seen a few times. V usage is TRBV10-3 and J usage is TRBJ2-1; 7 bases agree with TRBD2. This CDR3 is built from 16 residues. Germline-derived CDR1 and CDR2 are ENHRY and SYGVKD. V lost 4 bases, J lost 7 bases, and 13 bases stayed unmatched. The CDR3 here is CAISGSIGRERNEQFF. The CDR3 coding sequence is TGTGCCATCAGTGGTTCAATAGGGAGGGAAAGGAATGAGCAGTTCTTC.

V usage is TRBV28 and J usage is TRBJ1-3; the D is unclear. Germline CDR1 reads MDHEN; CDR2 reads SYDVKM. The CDR3 runs to 13 residues. V was clipped by 6 bases and J by 4 bases, with 10 bases between them. The CDR3, as DNA: TGTGCCAGCAGAGAGGGAGCGGGAAACACCATATATTTT. It codes for CASREGAGNTIYF.

To note about this clonotype: One base away lies a much larger clone, so this may be a sequencing read error. The CDR3 does not close with the conserved phenylalanine or tryptophan, likely indicating a read error. The genes are TRBV20-1 and TRBJ1-1; a weak D match, TRBD1 (6 bases). Germline values: CDR1 DFQATT, CDR2 SNEGSKA (reference sequence). This CDR3 contains 14 residues. V lost 0 bases and J 3 bases, leaving 11 bases between the germline ends. The chain's CDR3 is CSARDTGAHTEAFL. The CDR3 nucleotides are TGCAGTGCTAGAGATACGGGGGCCCACACTGAAGCTTTCCTT.

On this clonotype: A read error may explain this, as a much larger clone is one base away. V gene TRBV14 combines with J gene TRBJ2-3; no clear D. The CDR3 consists of 13 residues. CDR1 is SGHDN and CDR2 is FVKESK in the germline V gene. Deletions cut 4 bases from V and 1 base from J, with 6 bases between. The CDR3 reads CASSRWGTDTQYF. The DNA of the CDR3 is TGTGCCAGCAGCCGATGGGGCACAGATACGCAGTATTTT.

This clonotype was picked up many times. The chain recombines TRBV9 with TRBJ2-7, with D perhaps matching TRBD2 (5 bases). This CDR3 region has 15 residues. Germline V gene sequence: CDR1 SGDLS, CDR2 YYNGEE. V was trimmed by 0 bases and J by 2 bases, leaving 12 bases between them. The CDR3 DNA follows: TGTGCCAGCAGCGTAGGAGAGAGGGAGACCTACGAGCAGTACTTC. Protein: CASSVGERETYEQYF.

This clonotype was seen a handful of times. V and J are TRBV30 and TRBJ1-6; perhaps TRBD1 as D (6 bases). The CDR3 totals 16 residues. CDR1 and CDR2 (germline): GTSNPN, SVGIG (reference sequence). Trimming shortened V by 5 bases and J by 8 bases, and 22 bases separated the two germline ends. The CDR3 DNA sequence: TGTGCCTGGTCACCCCAGGGGAGGGAGATGGATTCACCCCTCCACTTT. As protein: CAWSPQGREMDSPLHF.

In its sample, this clonotype was seen a few times. This chain uses TRBV12-3 or TRBV12-4 with TRBJ2-1; 12 positions agree with TRBD2. The trim removed 6 bases at V and 14 bases at J, leaving 8 bases unmatched. CDR3 length: 13 residues. CDR3 DNA: TGTGCCAGCAGACCGACTAGCGGGAGTGGAAAGTTCTTC. Translation: CASRPTSGSGKFF.

This chain joins TRBV19 and TRBJ2-7, with TRBD2 matching 12 bases. This CDR3 region has 16 residues. CDR1 is LNHDA and CDR2 is SQIVND in the germline V gene (reference sequence). J lost 6 bases, V lost 5 bases, and 11 bases had no gene match. The CDR3 region has the DNA TGTGCCAGTAGTGCCATATCTAGCGGGAGGGCGTCCGAGCAGTACTTC. It codes for CASSAISSGRASEQYF.

This clonotype was seen repeatedly, ten times or more. The V call is TRBV20-1, the J call TRBJ1-1, with D possibly matching TRBD1 (5 bases). Germline V gene sequence: CDR1 DFQATT, CDR2 SNEGSKA (reference sequence). The CDR3 length is 14 residues. V was shortened by 3 bases and J by 2 bases, with 13 bases between the two germline ends. The CDR3 reads CSASGAAVNTEAFF. CDR3 nucleotide sequence: TGCAGTGCTAGCGGGGCAGCCGTAAACACTGAAGCTTTCTTT.

This clonotype was recorded once. V gene TRBV2 combines with J gene TRBJ2-1; 8 bases map to TRBD1. After removal of 1 base from V and 5 bases from J, the junction contained 4 bases not matched to a gene. The CDR3 consists of 15 residues. Per the germline V gene, CDR1 is SNHLY and CDR2 is FYNNEI. The CDR3 nucleotides read TGTGCCAGCAGTGAAGGGCAGGGGGCGGACAATGAGCAGTTCTTC. This codes for CASSEGQGADNEQFF.